This T cell receptor (beta chain) was sequenced during a study of regulatory T cells in long-lasting Graves disease (dated by TCRdb to the early 2020s). For context, the study as a whole: Patients with newly diagnosed Graves' disease had been on antithyroid drugs for under 3 months. Peripheral blood TCR sequencing and RNA sequencing compared persistent Graves' disease patients with newly diagnosed Graves' disease patients. The study was conducted in China and was registered as a clinical trial. TCR sequencing covered 13 persistent and roughly 20 newly diagnosed Graves' disease patients, 33 samples in total. Study-level results and caveats: Because the primary lesion, thyroid tissue, could not be accessed, the study looked at peripheral blood alone. Preferential use of TRBV28, TRBJ1-2 and TRBJ2-5 was observed in persistent disease, whereas TRBV20-1 and TRBJ2-1 were favored in newly diagnosed disease. Lower TCR Shannon entropy and fewer highly expanded clones were observed in persistent Graves' disease patients than in newly diagnosed patients, which suggested clonal expansion. Only the TCR beta chain was sequenced and analyzed. A larger number of public clonotypes was shared among persistent patients (about 2,700) than among newly diagnosed patients (about 990). As a limitation, the authors acknowledged that the small sample size may reduce accuracy.

Sample time point, as interpreted from the label and publication: newly diagnosed GD, antithyroid drugs for less than 3 months. RNA was extracted from PBMCs in TRIzol for both TCR sequencing and RNA sequencing. The diagnosis of Graves' disease followed American Thyroid Association guidelines. Patients were recruited from an endocrinology department in Xi'an, China. Each patient gave around 9.2 milliliters of peripheral blood, collected in an EDTA anticoagulant tube. Ficoll Paque Plus density gradient separation was used to isolate PBMCs, and no further T cell sorting was done. RNA quality was checked with an Agilent 2100 Bioanalyzer and agarose gel, and concentration with a NanoDrop 2000. The method was multiplex PCR. The sequencer listed for this sample is Illumina HiSeq 4000. CDR3 regions were amplified by Arm-PCR with iRepertoire HTBI primers to construct TCR beta libraries. Before sequencing, the PCR products underwent gel purification. In the original analysis: Gene usage analysis of CDR3 amino acid clonotypes relied on the approximately 62 TRBV and 13 to 15 TRBJ segments identified across samples. COPE and FqMerger were used to merge filtered high-quality paired reads into contigs. BLAST was used to align contigs to the IMGT TRBV, TRBD and TRBJ reference genes, and CDR3 was defined following IMGT. Highly expanded clones were defined as clonotypes with a frequency above 0.1%. Shannon entropy served as the measure of repertoire diversity, while the Gini coefficient captured V-J evenness. A clonotype found in more than one individual was treated as public. The public sequencing data were trimmed at Q25 with fastp and processed into clonotypes with MiXCR by TCRdb, which kept only in-frame beta chains. For every CDR3 protein sequence, its rows merge into one entry that carries the most common genes and DNA. The V and J calls reflect TCRdb's pipeline rather than the authors' work. Counted in this sample were roughly 410,000 distinct CDR3 sequences; over 14% of them appeared once. Under 9% of the sample comes from the top ten.

As for this clonotype: The antigen it binds to is not known. The germline gene is not matched at one end of the junction; a read error may be the cause.

The CDR3 starts with the cysteine, ends with the phenylalanine, and has 15 residues. Only the CDR3 DNA is retained, 45 bases long and in frame from the first base. A further study also used this sample, focusing on T cells in Graves' hyperthyroidism and ophthalmopathy. Taken from the second paper: A patient counted as having stable Graves' hyperthyroidism if no progression to ophthalmopathy occurred over 18 months of follow-up. Hyperthyroidism patients were newly diagnosed, with disease duration under 2 months, and aged 18 to 65 years. Exclusion was applied to patients with uncontrolled infections, other autoimmune diseases, pregnancy or lactation. Diagnoses relied on clinical symptoms, serum thyroxine and TRAb, thyroid ultrasound and orbital computed tomography. A first-round RT-PCR of the TCR CDR3 used the HTBI primer set with the Qiagen OneStep RT-PCR kit. Blood samples also contained most of the expanded thyroid clonotypes (frequency above 0.001), which suggests that blood repertoires may reflect thyroid immune responses. A model built on a 13 V-J signature distinguished ophthalmopathy from stable hyperthyroidism, reaching around 87% sensitivity and 81.08% specificity in cross-validation and 80%/75% in testing. In validation, the model predicted progression to ophthalmopathy a median of 6.5 months before onset, with about 71% sensitivity and 72.22% specificity. To identify distinguishing TCR V-J signatures, a discovery cohort of around 100 patients was used, comprising 43 with Graves' ophthalmopathy and approximately 57 with stable Graves' hyperthyroidism. Prospective prediction of ophthalmopathy was tested in an independent validation cohort of 18 to 20 hyperthyroidism patients and 17 patients who later progressed to ophthalmopathy. The approximately 97 discovery patients were randomly divided into training and test sets at a 7:3 ratio. The study also compared thyroid tissue and blood T-cell repertoires from more than five Graves' hyperthyroidism patients. After sampling, hyperthyroidism patients received methimazole starting at 30 mg daily, and ophthalmopathy patients received high-dose intravenous methylprednisolone. A second multiplex PCR round built the libraries, followed by size selection and purification. Sequencing of the libraries was done on an Illumina HiSeq2000 using paired-end 100 bp reads. SOAPnuke was used to process the raw data, with reads discarded if the reads contained adapters or uncalled bases, had a mean Phred below 15, or lacked an exact constant-primer or identifier match. COPE v1.2.5 was used to merge the high-quality paired reads, and each unique nucleotide sequence was defined as a clonotype. MiTCR v1.1 was used to align clonotypes to the IMGT TRBV, TRBD and TRBJ reference segments. The analysis included only V-J combinations with a frequency above 0.0001, which together covered 98% to 99.2% of the repertoires. A TCS score was defined as the ratio between F50 (clonal expansion) and ExV (chaos), using BLOSUM62-based TCRdist between CDR3 peptides within each V-J. Welch's t-statistics and random forest reduced 500 to 650 V-J features to about 12, which were used in a naive Bayes classifier (R e1071). No statistical method was used to set the sample size in advance, and investigators knew the group allocation. The paper describes TCR Vbeta CDR3 sequencing of around 140 peripheral blood samples, made up of approximately 40 ophthalmopathy patients, roughly 72 hyperthyroidism patients and around 17 progressor patients.

The chain links TRBV12-3 or TRBV12-4 with TRBJ1-4; TRBD1 might be the D gene, on 6 matching bases. This TCR derives from a woman in her thirties or forties with Graves disease. Donor details come from another sample of the same person, matched by shared clones. The sample consisted of peripheral blood mononuclear cells (PBMCs), taken at new diagnosis, from a patient treated with antithyroid drugs. Here is the DNA: TGTGCCAGCAGTCCTCGACAGGTCCCCAATGAAAGACTGTTTTTT. The translation is CASSPRQVPNERLFF.